The 32 T cell receptor beta chains in this list originate from one sample, sequenced in a study of blood T cell repertoires in COVID-19. TCRdb's table, derived via immunoSEQ multiplex PCR, lists solely in-frame clones and lacks some. This sample has 40,000 to 60,000 clones; around 83% occur once, and the top ten carry roughly 8.2%. Sequencing used peripheral blood. The origin of the receptors is a human donor in a cohort sampled during active COVID-19.

With regard to this clone: This CDR3 is also generated by other DNA sequences in the sample. The rearrangement links TRBV6-2 or TRBV6-3 to TRBJ2-1; 10 bases map to TRBD2. The CDR3 sequence is 14 residues long. Germline assignment: CDR1 MNHEY and CDR2 SVGEGT. Trimming cost V 2 bases and J 7 bases; bases outside gene matches: 2. Written as DNA, the CDR3 is TGTGCCAGCAGTTACAAGCGGGAGGGTAATGAGCAGTTCTTC. It codes for CASSYKREGNEQFF.

V is TRBV15 and J is TRBJ2-1; 12 bases match TRBD1. CDR3 length equals 16 residues. The junction had 5 bases not matched to a gene; V was cut back by 2 bases and J by 6 bases. CDR1 and CDR2 from the germline V gene are LNHNV and YYDKDF (reference sequence). The CDR3 reads CATSRRGQGASNEQFF. DNA for the CDR3: TGTGCCACCAGCAGACGGGGACAGGGGGCTAGCAATGAGCAGTTCTTC.

This clone was counted a single time. The chain has TRBV12-2 and TRBJ1-2. TRBV12-2 is assigned pseudogene status. The CDR3 runs 18 residues. The CDR3 coding sequence is TGTGCAAGTCGCTTATACCCTACTGACACTTTAGGAGGCTATGGCTACACCTTC. Translating gives CASRLYPTDTLGGYGYTF.

The rearrangement uses TRBV12-5 and TRBJ2-7; maybe TRBD2 (5 bases). This CDR3 region has 14 residues. V was pared by 1 base and J by 2 bases, with 9 bases between. Looked up from germline, CDR1 is LGHNT and CDR2 is FRNRAP. CDR3 DNA: TGTGCTAGTGGTTTGGGCAGCGGCACCTACGAGCAGTACTTC. Its translation is CASGLGSGTYEQYF.

This chain joins TRBV6-5 and TRBJ1-1; the D gene is possibly TRBD1 (6 bases). CDR1 is MNHEY, CDR2 SVGAGI, per germline. The CDR3 has 15 residues. V lost 5 bases and J lost 3, with 16 bases in between. In DNA form, the CDR3 reads TGTGCCAGCAGTCCACTCGGGGGGGCTGACACTGAAGCTTTCTTT. The encoded protein is CASSPLGGADTEAFF.

The gene calls are TRBV7-2 and TRBJ2-7; TRBD2 aligns across 10 bases. V gave up 1 base and J gave up 7 bases; unmatched junction bases: 10. CDR3 length equals 16 residues. The germline CDR1 and CDR2 sequences are SGHTA and FQGNSA. The chain's CDR3 is CASSLEPSGLAREQYF. DNA for the CDR3: TGTGCCAGCAGCTTAGAACCCTCGGGACTAGCGCGGGAGCAGTACTTC.

The chain has TRBV7-3 and TRBJ1-2; 7 bases match TRBD1. This CDR3 is 13 amino acids long. With V trimmed by 5 bases and J by 2 bases, 2 bases remained unmatched. Germline V gene sequence: CDR1 SGHTA, CDR2 FQGTGA. CDR3 sequence (DNA): TGTGCCAGCAGCAAGGGACAGAACTATGGCTACACCTTC. Its protein is CASSKGQNYGYTF.

The gene calls are TRBV10-3 and TRBJ1-2; no definite D call. This CDR3 is built from 13 residues. The V end was cut by 7 bases, the J end by 4 bases, with 13 bases between. Germline loops: CDR1 ENHRY, CDR2 SYGVKD. The CDR3 sequence is CAITGRAGYGYTF. The CDR3 nucleotides read TGTGCCATCACCGGGAGGGCAGGCTATGGCTACACCTTC.

V usage is TRBV3-1 (or the pseudogene TRBV3-2) and J usage is TRBJ1-1; D gene uncertain. Looked up from germline, CDR1 is LGHDT and CDR2 is YNNKEL (reference sequence). The CDR3 extends over 14 amino acids. V lost 2 bases, J lost 7 bases, and 14 bases lay in between. The chain's CDR3 is CASSQNGGPGEAFF. CDR3 coding DNA: TGTGCCAGCAGCCAAAACGGCGGGCCGGGTGAAGCTTTCTTT.

This clone was found once. The chain couples TRBV3-1 (or the pseudogene TRBV3-2) to TRBJ2-1; no reliable D call. The germline gives CDR1 LGHDT, CDR2 YNNKEL (reference sequence). CDR3 length equals 13 residues. Trimming took 0 bases from V and 10 from J, leaving 10 bases between them. The CDR3 region has the DNA TGTGCCAGCAGCCAAGAGAATAGCAAGGAGCAGTTCTTC. Residues: CASSQENSKEQFF.

This clone was counted between two and nine times. The V call is TRBV7-9, the J call TRBJ1-1, with D possibly being TRBD1 (5 bases). This CDR3 contains 14 residues. V lost 4 bases, J lost 1 base, and 10 bases lay in between. The germline CDR1 and CDR2 sequences are SEHNR and FQNEAQ (reference sequence). The CDR3 spells CASSSTAKNTEAFF. DNA of the CDR3: TGTGCCAGCAGCTCGACAGCTAAGAACACTGAAGCTTTCTTT.

The chain recombines TRBV24-1 with TRBJ1-2, with 7 bases aligning to TRBD1. This CDR3 region has 17 residues. After removal of 5 bases from V and 0 bases from J, the junction contained 11 bases not matched to a gene. Germline-derived CDR1 and CDR2 are KGHDR and SFDVKD. DNA of the CDR3: TGTGCCACCAGTGGGAAAGGGGGCCCTGGAGCTAACTATGGCTACACCTTC. Translated: CATSGKGGPGANYGYTF.

The CDR3 DNA sequence: TGTGCCAGCAGCGTTAGCGGGAGTACGGTCAATGAGCAGTTCTTC. Encoded protein: CASSVSGSTVNEQFF. This chain links TRBV9 with TRBJ2-1; TRBD2 aligns across 9 bases. Germline V gene lookup returns CDR1 SGDLS and CDR2 YYNGEE. V dropped 2 bases and J dropped 6; count of bases not matched to a gene: 6. This CDR3 is built from 15 residues.

A few counts support this clone. The J gene is TRBJ2-1, the V gene TRBV13; 8 nucleotides line up with TRBD2. Trimming at V came to 0 bases and at J to 7 bases, leaving 5 bases not matched to a gene. The CDR3 is 15 residues long. CDR1 is PRHDT, CDR2 FYEKMQ, per germline (reference sequence). CDR3 nucleotide sequence: TGTGCCAGCAGCTTAGGCGGGAGGGCCCAAAATGAGCAGTTCTTC. It codes for CASSLGGRAQNEQFF.

J is TRBJ1-1 and V is TRBV7-2; D is perhaps TRBD1 (5 bases). V shed 0 bases and J shed 1 base, with 6 bases lying between them. CDR3 length: 14 amino acids. In germline, CDR1 is SGHTA, CDR2 FQGNSA. CDR3 region: CASSLAGANTEAFF. Here the CDR3 DNA reads TGTGCCAGCAGCTTAGCTGGGGCGAACACTGAAGCTTTCTTT.

V and J are TRBV5-4 and TRBJ2-7, with D perhaps matching TRBD2 (5 bases). Germline values: CDR1 SGHNT, CDR2 YYREEE (reference sequence). Trimming took 2 bases from V and 2 from J, leaving 8 bases between them. The CDR3 spans 13 residues. The CDR3 coding sequence is TGTGCCAGCAGCTTAGAAGCGGCCTACGAGCAGTACTTC. It encodes CASSLEAAYEQYF. The whole variable domain, remainder taken from reference TRBV5-4 and TRBJ2-7, is ETGVTQSPTHLIKTRGQQVTLRCSSQSGHNTVSWYQQALGQGPQFIFQYYREEENGRGNFPPRFSGLQFPNYSSELNVNALELDDSALYLCASSLEAAYEQYFGPGTRLTVT.

The J gene is TRBJ2-5, the V gene TRBV6-5, with D tentatively TRBD2 (5 bases). Per the germline V gene, CDR1 is MNHEY and CDR2 is SVGAGI. The CDR3 runs to 13 residues. V was clipped by 10 bases and J by 3 bases, with 15 bases between them. Here the CDR3 reads CATERGNKETQYF. Written as DNA, the CDR3 is TGTGCCACCGAACGGGGAAACAAAGAGACCCAGTACTTC.

The rearrangement uses TRBV27 and TRBJ2-2; TRBD1 matches 10 bases. CDR1 is MNHEY and CDR2 is SMNVEV in the germline V gene (reference sequence). Unmatched junction bases numbered 7, after V lost 8 bases and J lost 7 bases. The CDR3 is made up of 14 amino acids. The CDR3, as DNA: TGTGCCAGCGAAGGACAGGGGGGCAACGGGGAGCTGTTTTTT. This encodes CASEGQGGNGELFF.

This chain uses TRBV30 with TRBJ1-5; TRBD1 aligns across 7 bases. Germline V gene sequence: CDR1 GTSNPN, CDR2 SVGIG (reference sequence). The V gene end was trimmed by 3 bases and the J gene end by 5 bases; junction bases not matched to a gene: 4. The CDR3 totals 13 residues. CDR3 in DNA: TGTGCCTGGAGACAGGGGCAGGATCAGCCCCAGCATTTT. Its translation is CAWRQGQDQPQHF.

This clone was counted between two and nine times. The rearrangement links TRBV3-1 (or the pseudogene TRBV3-2) to TRBJ2-1, with 14 nucleotides matching TRBD2. The CDR3 has 18 residues. Looked up from germline, CDR1 is LGHDT and CDR2 is YNNKEL (reference sequence). Trimming at V came to 4 bases and at J to 6 bases, leaving 11 bases not matched to a gene. The CDR3 here is CASSRGGTSGREFNEQFF. The DNA for the CDR3 is TGTGCCAGCAGCCGAGGTGGGACTAGCGGGAGAGAATTCAATGAGCAGTTCTTC.

The table lists this clone with a count of one. The rearrangement uses TRBV3-1 (or the pseudogene TRBV3-2) and TRBJ1-1; no definite D call. This CDR3 region has 14 residues. V lost 5 bases and J lost 1, with 11 bases in between. Germline lookup yields CDR1 LGHDT and CDR2 YNNKEL (reference sequence). The DNA for the CDR3 is TGTGCCAGCAGCTCCCGAGAGGAGAACACTGAAGCTTTCTTT. Translation: CASSSREENTEAFF.

The genes are TRBV7-9 and TRBJ1-1, with D maybe TRBD1 (5 bases). The V end lost 5 bases, the J end lost 3 bases, and 25 bases lay between the germline ends. This CDR3 spans 18 amino acids. The germline gives CDR1 SEHNR, CDR2 FQNEAQ (reference sequence). CDR3 nucleotide sequence: TGTGCCAGCAGCCTCCCTCGGGGGAGAGGCGAACTGCACACTGAAGCTTTCTTT. Translating gives CASSLPRGRGELHTEAFF. The whole variable domain, remainder taken from reference TRBV7-9 and TRBJ1-1, is DTGVSQNPRHKITKRGQNVTFRCDPISEHNRLYWYRQTLGQGPEFLTYFQNEAQLEKSRLLSDRFSAERPKGSFSTLEIQRTEQGDSAMYLCASSLPRGRGELHTEAFFGQGTRLTVV.

The chain has TRBV5-1 and TRBJ2-5, with D possibly matching TRBD1 (5 bases). The germline V gene has CDR1 SGHRS and CDR2 YFSETQ. CDR3 length equals 14 residues. The ends were cut back, 4 bases at V and 2 bases at J, with 12 bases in the middle. The CDR3 reads CASSLTGEQETQYF. The CDR3 nucleotides read TGCGCCAGCAGCCTAACAGGAGAGCAAGAGACCCAGTACTTC.

V and J are TRBV9 and TRBJ2-3; 7 bases line up with TRBD2. The CDR3 is 16 amino acids. Germline-derived CDR1 and CDR2 are SGDLS and YYNGEE. The ends lost 0 bases at V and 1 base at J; junction bases unmatched: 5. The CDR3 region is CASSVEPSGRTDTQYF. The CDR3 DNA is TGTGCCAGCAGCGTAGAGCCTAGCGGACGCACAGATACGCAGTATTTT.

The V and J genes are TRBV11-2 and TRBJ2-7; possible D gene TRBD2, 6 bases. This CDR3 is 13 amino acids long. Trimming pared 7 bases from V and 2 bases from J, leaving 12 bases between. The germline CDR1 and CDR2 sequences are SGHAT and FQNNGV. For the CDR3, the DNA is TGTGCCAGCAACCTAGCGACCACCTACGAGCAGTACTTC. Protein product: CASNLATTYEQYF.

This clone was recorded only once. The chain carries TRBV5-1 and TRBJ1-2, with D perhaps TRBD1 (5 bases). Germline values: CDR1 SGHRS, CDR2 YFSETQ. The CDR3 extends over 13 amino acids. V was clipped by 5 bases and J by 6 bases, with 14 bases between them. The CDR3: CASRLDTGDGYTF. The CDR3 region has the DNA TGCGCCAGCAGGCTGGACACCGGTGATGGCTACACCTTC.

This chain uses TRBV27 with TRBJ2-2; weak D call: TRBD2 (5 bases). This CDR3 is built from 14 residues. Trimming stripped 4 bases from V and 8 bases from J, with 14 bases between. Germline CDR1 reads MNHEY; CDR2 reads SMNVEV (reference sequence). The CDR3 spells CASSSPGRVGELFF. DNA of the CDR3: TGTGCCAGCAGTTCACCCGGGCGGGTTGGGGAGCTGTTTTTT.

The chain couples TRBV5-1 to TRBJ1-5, with 7 positions matching TRBD1. Germline V CDR1 and CDR2: SGHRS, YFSETQ. With V trimmed by 3 bases and J by 5 bases, 5 bases remained unmatched. The CDR3 is 14 amino acids. The DNA for the CDR3 is TGCGCCAGCAGCTCGACAGGGAAGGATCAGCCCCAGCATTTT. It yields the protein CASSSTGKDQPQHF.

This chain uses TRBV3-1 (or the pseudogene TRBV3-2) with TRBJ2-6; D is perhaps TRBD1 (5 bases). The CDR3 is 17 residues long. The germline V and J ends were trimmed by 3 bases and 1 base, with 13 bases remaining between them. Per germline, CDR1 LGHDT and CDR2 YNNKEL (reference sequence). The CDR3 sequence: CASSHGRAESGANVLTF. The CDR3 DNA reads as TGTGCCAGCAGCCACGGCAGGGCCGAATCTGGGGCCAACGTCCTGACTTTC.

This clone showed up just once. The genes are TRBV19 and TRBJ2-5; perhaps TRBD1 as D (6 bases). This CDR3 region has 13 residues. In germline, CDR1 is LNHDA, CDR2 SQIVND (reference sequence). V gave up 2 bases and J gave up 2 bases, with 6 bases separating them. The CDR3 sequence: CASSIQGQETQYF. CDR3 DNA: TGTGCCAGTAGTATACAGGGGCAAGAGACCCAGTACTTC.

The chain links TRBV28 to TRBJ1-4; D perhaps matches TRBD1 (6 bases). CDR3 size: 15 residues. Germline V gene data show CDR1 as MDHEN and CDR2 as SYDVKM. V was shortened by 3 bases and J by 3 bases, with 11 bases between the two germline ends. CDR3 in DNA: TGTGCCAGCAGTTTGCAGGGGTTGGCTAATGAAAAACTGTTTTTT. It is translated as CASSLQGLANEKLFF. Full variable domain (remainder filled in from reference TRBV28 and TRBJ1-4): DVKVTQSSRYLVKRTGEKVFLECVQDMDHENMFWYRQDPGLGLRLIYFSYDVKMKEKGDIPEGYSVSREKKERFSLILESASTNQTSMYLCASSLQGLANEKLFFGSGTQLSVL.

This clone showed up just a few times. The gene calls are TRBV6-5 and TRBJ1-4; TRBD1 matches 7 bases. Germline CDR1 is MNHEY and CDR2 is SVGAGI. The CDR3 covers 16 residues. J lost 7 bases, V lost 4 bases, and 12 bases had no gene match. CDR3 nucleotide sequence: TGTGCCAGCAGTTTCGCCTTGACAGGGCGGGGTGAAAAACTGTTTTTT. It specifies CASSFALTGRGEKLFF.